This TCR beta chain was found in a study of molecular identifiers for immune sequencing clone quantification. Study details: The replicates split RNA from approximately 20,000 or 100,000 naive CD8 cells five ways and sequenced four. Study-wide points: Clones of above 20 RNA copies carried over 98% of effector molecules; in naive cells they carried under 1%. Highly expanded clones may be undercounted when identical TCR molecules share barcodes.

CDR1 MNHEY and CDR2 SVGEGT come from the germline V gene. V was pared by 6 bases and J by 6 bases, with 14 bases between. This CDR3 is built from 14 residues. As concerns this clonotype: Its antigen is still unknown. One base away lies a much larger clone, so this may be a sequencing read error.

TCRdb itself ran the PCR reads through MiXCR, one entry per CDR3 protein. This table has about 510,000 distinct CDR3 sequences, roughly 24% appearing once. Naive CD8 T cells were picked out by sorting for CD8+CD4-CCR7+CD45RA+. The rearrangement joins TRBV6-2 or TRBV6-3 to TRBJ2-2, with D perhaps TRBD1 (6 bases). Input material: naive CD8+ T cells from blood, with Jurkat cell RNA spiked in. As to subset: FACS-sorted CD8+CD4-CCR7+CD45RA+ naive T cells. The sequence was collected from a human donor in good health. Some libraries in this study had Jurkat cell RNA spiked in. Here the CDR3 reads CASSLYRVPGELFF. The DNA for the CDR3 is TGTGCCAGCAGCCTCTACAGGGTCCCCGGGGAGCTGTTTTTT.